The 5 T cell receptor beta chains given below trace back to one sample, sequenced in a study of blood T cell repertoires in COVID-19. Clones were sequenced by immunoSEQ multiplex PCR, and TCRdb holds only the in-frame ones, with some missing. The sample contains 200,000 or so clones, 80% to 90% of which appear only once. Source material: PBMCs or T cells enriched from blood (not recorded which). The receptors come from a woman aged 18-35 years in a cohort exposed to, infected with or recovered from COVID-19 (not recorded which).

CDR3 bases: TGTGCCAGCAGCGTAGCACAGGGTTCCGGGGAGCTGTTTTTT. It specifies CASSVAQGSGELFF. The chain couples TRBV9 to TRBJ2-2; D is perhaps TRBD1 (6 bases). Between the trimmed V and J ends, which lost 0 bases and 6 bases, there was a span of 9 bases. This CDR3 is built from 14 residues. The germline V gene encodes CDR1 SGDLS and CDR2 YYNGEE. Full variable domain (outside the CDR3, taken from reference TRBV9 and TRBJ2-2): DSGVTQTPKHLITATGQRVTLRCSPRSGDLSVYWYQQSLDQGLQFLIQYYNGEERAKGNILERFSAQQFPDLHSELNLSSLELGDSALYFCASSVAQGSGELFFGEGSRLTVL.

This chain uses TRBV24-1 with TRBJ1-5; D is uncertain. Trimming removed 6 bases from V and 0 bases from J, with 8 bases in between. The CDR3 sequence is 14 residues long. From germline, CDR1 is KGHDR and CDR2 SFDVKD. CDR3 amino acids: CATSTEHSNQPQHF. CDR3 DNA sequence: TGTGCCACCAGTACAGAACATAGCAATCAGCCCCAGCATTTT.

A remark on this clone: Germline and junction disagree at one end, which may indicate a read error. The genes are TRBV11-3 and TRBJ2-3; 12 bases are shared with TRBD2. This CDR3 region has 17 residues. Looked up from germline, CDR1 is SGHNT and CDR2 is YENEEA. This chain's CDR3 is CASSLGSTSGSRDTQYF. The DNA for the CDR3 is TGTGCCAGCAGCTTAGGGTCGACTAGCGGGAGCAGAGATACGCAGTATTTT.

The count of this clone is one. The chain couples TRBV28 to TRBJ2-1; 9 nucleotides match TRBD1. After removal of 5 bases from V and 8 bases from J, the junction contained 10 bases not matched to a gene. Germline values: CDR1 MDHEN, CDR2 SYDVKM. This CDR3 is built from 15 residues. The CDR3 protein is CASSPGTGRFDEQFF. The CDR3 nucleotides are TGTGCCAGCAGTCCCGGGACAGGGAGGTTCGATGAGCAGTTCTTC. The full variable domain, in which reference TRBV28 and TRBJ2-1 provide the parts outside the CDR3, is DVKVTQSSRYLVKRTGEKVFLECVQDMDHENMFWYRQDPGLGLRLIYFSYDVKMKEKGDIPEGYSVSREKKERFSLILESASTNQTSMYLCASSPGTGRFDEQFFGPGTRLTVL.

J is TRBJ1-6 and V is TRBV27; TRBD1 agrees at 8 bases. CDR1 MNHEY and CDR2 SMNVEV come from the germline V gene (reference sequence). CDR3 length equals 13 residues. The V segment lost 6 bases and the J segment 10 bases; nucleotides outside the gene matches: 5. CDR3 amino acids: CASSQTGDSPLHF. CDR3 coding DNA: TGTGCCAGCAGCCAGACAGGGGACTCACCCCTCCACTTT.